This is a list of T cell receptor beta chains from one sample in a study of CD8 T cells in Susac syndrome. In TCRdb, the immunoSEQ multiplex PCR reads were re-called with MiXCR into one record per CDR3 protein. The sample consists of about 130,000 distinct CDR3 sequences, roughly 76% of them appearing once. Material: CD8+ T cells from PBMCs. These receptor sequences come from a human donor with multiple sclerosis. Each CDR3 is given with its conserved first and last residue. The D gene is left open where the match is weak. The size field is filled for only some rows; it gives once, few, many or a size class.

16	-	TRBV28	-	TRBJ2-1	CASTLIWADDGGEQFF	TGTGCCAGCACCCTAATTTGGGCCGACGACGGGGGTGAGCAGTTCTTC
13	-	TRBV5-1	-	TRBJ2-1	CASSFNSHNEQFF	TGCGCCAGCAGCTTCAACAGCCACAATGAGCAGTTCTTC
14	-	TRBV30	-	TRBJ1-1	CAWRPHISNTEAFF	TGTGCCTGGAGGCCCCACATCTCGAACACTGAAGCTTTCTTT
15	-	TRBV11-2	-	TRBJ2-1	CASSLTDSSYNEQFF	TGTGCCAGCAGCTTGACCGACAGCTCCTACAATGAGCAGTTCTTC
13	-	TRBV30	-	TRBJ1-6	CAWSVQARSPLHF	TGTGCCTGGAGTGTACAAGCTCGTTCACCCCTCCACTTT
13	-	TRBV20-1	-	TRBJ2-7	CSAETGPTYEQYF	TGCAGTGCGGAGACAGGCCCTACCTACGAGCAGTACTTC
16	TRBD2	TRBV10-3	-	TRBJ2-1	CAISAGGGALYNEQFF	TGTGCCATCAGTGCGGGCGGGGGGGCCCTCTACAATGAGCAGTTCTTC
11	-	TRBV30	-	TRBJ1-4	CAWSHNEKLFF	TGTGCCTGGAGCCACAATGAAAAACTGTTTTTT
14	TRBD1	TRBV15	-	TRBJ1-6	CATSHDRVGSPLHF	TGTGCCACCAGCCACGACAGGGTGGGTTCACCCCTCCACTTT
13	-	TRBV30	-	TRBJ2-2	CAWRGQGTGELFF	TGTGCCTGGAGGGGGCAGGGAACCGGGGAGCTGTTTTTT
12	-	TRBV9	-	TRBJ1-6	CASSDGSSPLHF	TGTGCCAGCAGCGACGGGAGTTCACCCCTCCACTTT
16	-	TRBV30	once	TRBJ2-2	CAWNNRDSGIFGELFF	TGTGCCTGGAACAACCGGGACTCCGGTATTTTCGGGGAGCTGTTTTTT
16	TRBD1	TRBV9	-	TRBJ2-5	CASSIGGRGLGETQYF	TGTGCCAGCAGCATAGGAGGCAGGGGGCTTGGAGAGACCCAGTACTTC
12	TRBD1	TRBV9	-	TRBJ2-1	CASRGQHNEQFF	TGTGCCAGTAGGGGGCAGCACAATGAGCAGTTCTTC
13	-	TRBV12-3/TRBV12-4	-	TRBJ1-3	CASSFIIGNTIYF	TGTGCCAGCAGTTTTATAATCGGAAACACCATATATTTT
13	-	TRBV27	-	TRBJ2-2	CASSYEGTGELFF	TGTGCCAGCAGTTACGAGGGAACCGGGGAGCTGTTTTTT
15	TRBD1	TRBV4-2	-	TRBJ2-3	CASSQLEEGTGTQYF	TGTGCCAGCAGCCAATTAGAGGAAGGGACAGGGACGCAGTATTTT
16	TRBD2	TRBV7-9	-	TRBJ2-5	CASSLGTSGSRETQYF	TGTGCCAGCAGCTTAGGTACTAGCGGGAGTAGAGAGACCCAGTACTTC
16	TRBD2	TRBV7-6	-	TRBJ2-2	CASSLEAGGYTGELFF	TGTGCCAGCAGCTTAGAGGCGGGAGGATACACCGGGGAGCTGTTTTTT
14	TRBD1	TRBV19	-	TRBJ2-1	CASSRGTGGNEQFF	TGTGCCAGTAGTCGAGGGACAGGGGGCAATGAGCAGTTCTTC
8	-	TRBV20-1	-	TRBJ2-1	CNVDEQFF	TGCAACGTAGATGAGCAGTTCTTC
16	TRBD1	TRBV27	-	TRBJ2-3	CASSFQTGSGPDTQYF	TGTGCCAGCAGTTTCCAGACAGGGTCGGGCCCAGATACGCAGTATTTT
15	-	TRBV5-1	-	TRBJ1-2	CASSLRAPTLDGYTF	TGCGCCAGCAGCCTACGGGCCCCAACTCTAGATGGCTACACCTTC
17	-	TRBV5-1	-	TRBJ2-3	CASSGAPWGWLADTQYF	TGCGCCAGCAGCGGGGCCCCGTGGGGATGGCTGGCAGATACGCAGTATTTT
15	-	TRBV7-2	-	TRBJ1-1	CASSLIPQMNTEAFF	TGTGCCAGCAGCTTAATCCCTCAGATGAACACTGAAGCTTTCTTT
16	-	TRBV27	-	TRBJ2-3	CASSSRHALGTDTQYF	TGTGCCAGCAGTTCCAGACATGCACTAGGCACAGATACGCAGTATTTT
14	TRBD1	TRBV27	-	TRBJ1-2	CASSLTGGSYGYTF	TGTGCCAGCAGTTTAACAGGGGGGTCCTATGGCTACACCTTC
15	-	TRBV19	-	TRBJ1-4	CASSIAGGLAEKLFF	TGTGCCAGTAGTATTGCTGGGGGGCTAGCGGAAAAACTGTTTTTT
14	-	TRBV20-1	-	TRBJ2-1	CSAWITTHYNEQFF	TGCAGTGCTTGGATCACCACCCATTACAATGAGCAGTTCTTC
17	-	TRBV20-1	once	TRBJ1-5	CSAEARGLSYSNQPQHF	TGCAGTGCTGAAGCTAGGGGCTTGTCTTATAGCAATCAGCCCCAGCATTTT
17	TRBD1	TRBV6-5	-	TRBJ2-7	CASSPTRTGEPPTEQYF	TGTGCCAGCAGTCCTACTCGGACAGGAGAACCTCCTACGGAGCAGTACTTC
15	TRBD1	TRBV4-3	-	TRBJ1-2	CASSKGTGGNYGYTF	TGCGCCAGCAGCAAGGGGACAGGAGGGAACTATGGCTACACCTTC
18	TRBD2	TRBV7-7	-	TRBJ2-5	CASSLGVAGVKYQETQYF	TGTGCTAGCAGCTTAGGAGTAGCGGGGGTCAAGTACCAAGAGACCCAGTACTTC
14	-	TRBV4-2	-	TRBJ2-2	CASSQYSNTGELFF	TGTGCCAGCAGCCAGTACTCCAACACCGGGGAGCTGTTTTTT
14	TRBD2	TRBV12-3/TRBV12-4	-	TRBJ2-1	CASSFTSGDNEQFF	TGTGCCAGCAGTTTCACTAGCGGGGACAATGAGCAGTTCTTC
15	TRBD1	TRBV6-1	few	TRBJ2-1	CASSPGTGAAYEQFF	TGTGCCAGCAGTCCGGGGACAGGGGCGGCATATGAGCAGTTCTTC
18	-	TRBV7-9	-	TRBJ1-6	CASSLGDGQSSYNSPLHF	TGTGCCAGCAGCCTAGGGGACGGTCAGAGCTCCTATAATTCACCCCTCCACTTT
15	TRBD1	TRBV24-1	-	TRBJ2-1	CATRGTGTTINEQFF	TGTGCCACCAGGGGGACAGGGACAACTATCAATGAGCAGTTCTTC
18	TRBD2	TRBV29-1	-	TRBJ2-1	CSVRTSGRAFRPYNEQFF	TGCAGCGTGAGGACTAGCGGGAGGGCCTTCCGCCCCTACAATGAGCAGTTCTTC
13	-	TRBV4-2	once	TRBJ2-2	CASSGPPAGELFF	TGTGCCAGCAGCGGGCCACCCGCCGGGGAGCTGTTTTTT
16	TRBD1	TRBV12-3/TRBV12-4	-	TRBJ1-3	CASNRDRASTGNTIYF	TGTGCCAGCAATCGGGACAGGGCAAGCACTGGAAACACCATATATTTT
14	TRBD2	TRBV2	-	TRBJ2-3	CASHPGGRRDTQYF	TGTGCCAGCCACCCGGGGGGGCGCCGGGATACGCAGTATTTT
15	TRBD1	TRBV5-6	once	TRBJ1-1	CASSFGTGGNTEAFF	TGTGCCAGCAGCTTCGGGACAGGGGGCAACACTGAAGCTTTCTTT
15	-	TRBV6-5	-	TRBJ2-3	CASRRDATSTDTQYF	TGTGCCAGCAGGCGGGACGCGACTAGCACAGATACGCAGTATTTT
13	TRBD2	TRBV29-1	-	TRBJ2-1	CSGRGGFYNEQFF	TGCAGCGGTCGGGGGGGCTTTTACAATGAGCAGTTCTTC
14	TRBD2	TRBV4-3	-	TRBJ2-1	CASSHGREDNEQFF	TGCGCCAGCAGCCACGGGCGGGAGGATAATGAGCAGTTCTTC
13	-	TRBV12-3/TRBV12-4	-	TRBJ1-5	CASSLQGGEPQHF	TGTGCCAGCAGTCTCCAGGGCGGGGAGCCCCAGCATTTT
15	-	TRBV7-9	once	TRBJ2-2	CASSLGQHPGGELFF	TGTGCCAGCAGCTTAGGACAGCACCCCGGGGGGGAGCTGTTTTTT
16	TRBD2	TRBV3-1	-	TRBJ2-1	CASSQDGEGPYNEQFF	TGTGCCAGCAGCCAAGATGGGGAGGGGCCTTACAATGAGCAGTTCTTC
18	TRBD2	TRBV5-6	once	TRBJ2-3	CASSSPLLLAGGTDTQYF	TGTGCCAGCAGCTCGCCCCTTCTTCTAGCGGGGGGAACAGATACGCAGTATTTT
17	TRBD2	TRBV6-1	-	TRBJ2-4	CASSDVPSGGAENIQYF	TGTGCCAGCAGTGATGTACCTAGCGGGGGGGCCGAGAACATTCAGTACTTC
16	-	TRBV4-1	once	TRBJ1-2	CASSQVASFTFYGYTF	TGCGCCAGCAGCCAAGTCGCCAGTTTCACTTTCTATGGCTACACCTTC
15	TRBD2	TRBV7-2	-	TRBJ2-2	CASRTTSGSTGELFF	TGTGCCAGCAGAACGACTAGCGGGAGCACCGGGGAGCTGTTTTTT